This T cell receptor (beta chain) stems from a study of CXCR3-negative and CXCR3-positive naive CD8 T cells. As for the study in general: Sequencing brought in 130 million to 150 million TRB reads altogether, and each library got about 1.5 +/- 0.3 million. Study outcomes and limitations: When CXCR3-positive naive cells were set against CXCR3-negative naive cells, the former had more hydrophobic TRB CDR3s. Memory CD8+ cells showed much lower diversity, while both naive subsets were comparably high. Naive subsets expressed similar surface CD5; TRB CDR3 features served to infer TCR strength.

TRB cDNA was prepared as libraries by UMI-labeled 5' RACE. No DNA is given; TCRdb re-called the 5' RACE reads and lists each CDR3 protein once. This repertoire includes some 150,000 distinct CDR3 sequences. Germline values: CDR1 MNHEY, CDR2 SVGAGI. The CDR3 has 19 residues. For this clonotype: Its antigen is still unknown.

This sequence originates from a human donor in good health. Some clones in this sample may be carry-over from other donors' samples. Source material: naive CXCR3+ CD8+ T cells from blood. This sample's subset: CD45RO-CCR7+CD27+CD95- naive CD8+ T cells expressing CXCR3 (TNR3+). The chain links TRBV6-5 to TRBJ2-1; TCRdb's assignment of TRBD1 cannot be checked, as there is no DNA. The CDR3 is CASSYVWVSGDKAYNEQFF.